The clone carrying this TCR beta chain was seen a single time. Trimming cost V 7 bases and J 7 bases; bases outside gene matches: 10. The CDR3 extends over 15 amino acids. Germline-derived CDR1 and CDR2 are MNHEY and SVGAGI. These data come from a study of control samples from healthy donors and cancer patients. Method: immunoSEQ multiplex PCR; TCRdb's copy keeps in-frame clones and lacks some. The sample contains tens of thousands of clones, roughly 65% of which appear only once. This chain uses TRBV6-5 with TRBJ2-1, with 10 bases fitting TRBD1. The source of this sequence is a male donor with melanoma. The specimen was formalin-fixed, paraffin-embedded tissue. CDR3 amino acids: CASTDRDRGRNEQFF. The CDR3 DNA follows: TGTGCCAGCACCGACCGGGACAGGGGAAGGAATGAGCAGTTCTTC.